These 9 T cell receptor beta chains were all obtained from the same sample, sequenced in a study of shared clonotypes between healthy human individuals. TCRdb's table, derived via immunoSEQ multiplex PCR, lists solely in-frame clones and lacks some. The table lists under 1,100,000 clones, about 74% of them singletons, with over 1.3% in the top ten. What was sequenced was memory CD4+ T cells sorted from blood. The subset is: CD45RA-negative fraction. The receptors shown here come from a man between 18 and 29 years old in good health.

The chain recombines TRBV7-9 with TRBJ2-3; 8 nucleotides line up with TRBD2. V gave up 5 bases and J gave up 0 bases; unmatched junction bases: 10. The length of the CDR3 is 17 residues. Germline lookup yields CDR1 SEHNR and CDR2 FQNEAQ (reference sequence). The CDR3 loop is CASSPMRGAASTDTQYF. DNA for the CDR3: TGTGCCAGCAGCCCAATGCGGGGGGCTGCTAGCACAGATACGCAGTATTTT.

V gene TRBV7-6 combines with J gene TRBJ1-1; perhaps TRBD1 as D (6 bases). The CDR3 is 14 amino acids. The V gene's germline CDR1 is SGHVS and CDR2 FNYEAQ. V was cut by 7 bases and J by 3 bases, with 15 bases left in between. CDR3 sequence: CASTPGAVYTEAFF. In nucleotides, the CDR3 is TGTGCCAGCACCCCGGGGGCAGTCTACACTGAAGCTTTCTTT.

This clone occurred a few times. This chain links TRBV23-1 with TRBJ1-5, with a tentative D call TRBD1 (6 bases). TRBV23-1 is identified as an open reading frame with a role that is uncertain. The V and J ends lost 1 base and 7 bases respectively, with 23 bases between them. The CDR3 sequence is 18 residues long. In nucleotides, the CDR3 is TGCGCCAGCAGTCAATTCCAACCTTCCGGACAGTTCGGACAGCCCCAGCATTTT. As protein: CASSQFQPSGQFGQPQHF.

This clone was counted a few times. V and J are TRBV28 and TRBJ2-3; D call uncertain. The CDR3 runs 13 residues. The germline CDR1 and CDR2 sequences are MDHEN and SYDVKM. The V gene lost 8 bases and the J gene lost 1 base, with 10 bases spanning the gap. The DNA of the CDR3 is TGTGCCAGCCTACCTAAGGGCACAGATACGCAGTATTTT. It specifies CASLPKGTDTQYF.

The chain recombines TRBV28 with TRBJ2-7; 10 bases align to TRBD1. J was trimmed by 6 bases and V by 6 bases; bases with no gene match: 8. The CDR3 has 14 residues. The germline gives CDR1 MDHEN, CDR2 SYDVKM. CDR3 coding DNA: TGTGCCAGCAGCCTTGACAGGGGGCGTTCCGAGCAGTACTTC. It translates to CASSLDRGRSEQYF.

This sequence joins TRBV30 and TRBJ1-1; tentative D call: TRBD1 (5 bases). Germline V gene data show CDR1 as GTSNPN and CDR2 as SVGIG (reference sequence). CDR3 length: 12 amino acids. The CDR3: CVSGQGKAEAFF. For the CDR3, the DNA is TGTGTCTCTGGGCAGGGAAAGGCTGAAGCTTTCTTT.

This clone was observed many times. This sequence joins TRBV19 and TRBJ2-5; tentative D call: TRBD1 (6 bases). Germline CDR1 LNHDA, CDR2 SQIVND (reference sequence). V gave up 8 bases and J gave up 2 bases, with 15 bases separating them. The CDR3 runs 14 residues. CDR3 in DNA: TGTGCCAGTCGGCCTGGGGGCAAGCAAGAGACCCAGTACTTC. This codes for CASRPGGKQETQYF.

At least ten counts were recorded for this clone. DNA for the CDR3: TGTGCCAGCAGCTTAGTCACAGGGTTAGATTCACCCCTCCACTTT. Encoded protein: CASSLVTGLDSPLHF. J is TRBJ1-6 and V is TRBV7-2; D perhaps matches TRBD1 (6 bases). The CDR3 runs to 15 residues. Trimming shortened V by 1 base and J by 8 bases, and 12 bases separated the two germline ends. CDR1 is SGHTA, CDR2 FQGNSA, per germline.

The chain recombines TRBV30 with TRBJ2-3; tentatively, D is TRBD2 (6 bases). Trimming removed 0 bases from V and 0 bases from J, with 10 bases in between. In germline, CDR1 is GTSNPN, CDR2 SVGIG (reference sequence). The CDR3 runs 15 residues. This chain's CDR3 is CAWSVGRGSTDTQYF. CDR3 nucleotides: TGTGCCTGGAGTGTGGGGCGGGGAAGCACAGATACGCAGTATTTT.